Listed below are T cell receptor beta chains from one sample, sequenced in a study of blood T cell repertoires in COVID-19. The protocol was immunoSEQ multiplex PCR, while the TCRdb copy is restricted to in-frame clones and leaves out a portion. The sample yields roughly 310,000 clones, 90% seen once. Sequencing used PBMCs or T cells enriched from blood (not recorded which). Receptor source: a man aged 60 to 69 who had recovered from COVID-19. Each CDR3 is given without its conserved first and last residue. The order of the fields is J gene, V gene, clone size, CDR3 protein. Clone size appears in some rows only: once, few, many, or a class for an expanded clone.

>TRBJ1-6|TRBV7-8|NA
ASSPRTPYNLH
>TRBJ2-1|TRBV3-1/TRBV3-2|NA
ASSQDGGREQF
>TRBJ2-7|TRBV15|NA
ATSGRTGTNEQY
>TRBJ2-1|TRBV10-2|NA
ASLEAGRLNYNEQF
>TRBJ1-5|TRBV3-1/TRBV3-2|NA
ASSQRSGYSNQPQH
>TRBJ1-1|TRBV7-8|once
ASSRTGANTEAF
>TRBJ2-1|TRBV11-3|NA
ASSSRSGIRSYNEQF
>TRBJ2-1|TRBV7-6|once
ASSFTPPGLAGGGEQF
>TRBJ2-3|TRBV2|NA
ASSEEVAGWGTDTQY
>TRBJ2-1|TRBV28|NA
ASSSHQVGEQF
>TRBJ2-5|TRBV5-4|NA
ASSIQGSRETQY
>TRBJ1-2|TRBV5-5|few
ASSRASGVYGYT
>TRBJ1-2|TRBV19|once
ASRIMGQGYGYT
>TRBJ2-7|TRBV18|NA
ASSPLQGSEQY
>TRBJ2-7|TRBV19|NA
ASSITAGYEQY
>TRBJ2-1|TRBV27|NA
ASALMRLAFNEQF
>TRBJ2-1|TRBV5-3|once
ARSPPAAVSYNEQF
>TRBJ2-4|TRBV11-2|NA
ASSFEAAKNIQY
>TRBJ2-1|TRBV5-6|NA
ASSSTGLIYNEQF
>TRBJ1-1|TRBV3-1/TRBV3-2|NA
ASSQARGTEAF
>TRBJ1-6|TRBV27|NA
ASSFDLSSYNSPLH
>TRBJ1-5|TRBV28|NA
ASSLPGQGSRPQH
>TRBJ2-2|TRBV5-6|NA
ASSLGLAGANTGELF
>TRBJ1-1|TRBV19|NA
ASSIGGTGRVRAF
>TRBJ1-1|TRBV5-6|NA
ASSLPATGLTVEAF
>TRBJ2-1|TRBV3-1/TRBV3-2|NA
ASSHLTGGHNEQF
>TRBJ1-2|TRBV19|NA
ASTRQGGLGYT
>TRBJ1-5|TRBV18|NA
ASSPAYTTNQPQH
>TRBJ2-2|TRBV15|NA
ATSRRGQGLSQATGELF
>TRBJ2-7|TRBV27|NA
ASSLRWPSGSYEQY
>TRBJ1-1|TRBV30|few
AWSGQPNTEAF
>TRBJ2-5|TRBV5-6|NA
ASGGGLLQETQY
>TRBJ1-4|TRBV6-1|NA
ASSERGGASNEKLF
>TRBJ2-7|TRBV7-9|few
ASSGGQTYEQY
>TRBJ2-1|TRBV4-2|NA
ASSLRTSGVYNEQF
>TRBJ2-6|TRBV5-6|NA
ASSVAGGRGANVLT
>TRBJ1-6|TRBV4-1|NA
ASSQEGTGTVGSPLH
>TRBJ2-7|TRBV4-3|NA
ASSQGQGLREQY
>TRBJ1-2|TRBV4-3|NA
ASSQALQGFLGYT
>TRBJ1-3|TRBV10-3|once
ATQGTAQSSGNTIY
>TRBJ2-1|TRBV2|NA
ASSELGVAGVDSNEQF
>TRBJ2-7|TRBV10-2|few
ASSETPGLAYEQY
>TRBJ2-7|TRBV3-1/TRBV3-2|NA
ASSQVNEQY
>TRBJ1-2|TRBV5-6|NA
ASSLVAGYGYT
>TRBJ1-5|TRBV3-1/TRBV3-2|once
ASSQGDRVLGQPQH